The 5 T cell receptor beta chains below all came from one sample that was sequenced in a study of early T cells in non-severe SARS-CoV-2 infection (TCRdb year 2021). The library was generated by 5' RACE. Data came from a NextSeq 500. TCRdb took the public reads, trimmed them with fastp at Q25, ran MiXCR for clone calling and kept in-frame beta chains. Every distinct CDR3 protein forms one entry, paired with its most common genes and DNA. This sample holds fewer than 35,000 distinct CDR3 sequences; around 6.6% were observed only once. Clones ranked in the top ten supply about 2.5% of the sample. Sequences were obtained from whole blood. The receptors were sampled from an adult who was a healthcare worker with PCR-confirmed SARS-CoV-2 infection or an uninfected control (not recorded which).

The sample holds many counts of this clonotype. This sequence joins TRBV20-1 and TRBJ1-2; weak D call: TRBD1 (5 bases). Germline V gene lookup returns CDR1 DFQATT and CDR2 SNEGSKA (reference sequence). V shed 4 bases and J shed 8 bases, with 20 bases lying between them. CDR3 size: 14 residues. CDR3 nucleotide sequence: TGCAGTGCTACCCGGGGCGCAGGATACGGAGGCTACACCTTC. Translation gives CSATRGAGYGGYTF.

This clonotype was seen many times. The chain joins TRBV6-5 to TRBJ1-4, with a possible D match to TRBD1 (6 bases). V dropped 6 bases and J dropped 5 bases, with 19 bases sitting between them. CDR3 length equals 16 residues. Germline CDR1 is MNHEY and CDR2 is SVGAGI. The DNA for the CDR3 is TGTGCCAGCAGAACCAATCAACAGGGCCTGAATGAAAAACTGTTTTTT. This encodes CASRTNQQGLNEKLFF.

This clonotype was seen repeatedly, ten times or more. The chain has TRBV12-3 or TRBV12-4 and TRBJ1-1; D may be TRBD1 (5 bases). The V end was cut by 2 bases, the J end by 6 bases, with 16 bases between. The CDR3 runs 15 residues. The CDR3 reads CASSLRSQGRAEAFF. The CDR3 bases are TGTGCCAGCAGTTTAAGGTCCCAGGGTCGGGCTGAAGCTTTCTTT.

This clonotype was recorded at least ten times. The J gene is TRBJ1-5, the V gene TRBV6-6; D unresolved. V dropped 6 bases and J dropped 6 bases, with 9 bases sitting between them. The CDR3 contains 12 residues. From germline, CDR1 is MNHNY and CDR2 SVGAGI (reference sequence). CDR3 protein: CASSPRPQPQHF. CDR3 nucleotide sequence: TGTGCCAGCAGCCCAAGACCTCAGCCCCAGCATTTT.

V gene TRBV11-2 combines with J gene TRBJ2-5; 11 nucleotides align to TRBD1. CDR1 is SGHAT and CDR2 is FQNNGV in the germline V gene. V gave up 3 bases and J gave up 6 bases; unmatched junction bases: 3. This CDR3 has 14 amino acids. The CDR3 sequence is CASSFGQGAKTQYF. The DNA of the CDR3 is TGTGCCAGCAGCTTTGGACAGGGGGCAAAGACCCAGTACTTC.